This TCR beta chain was sequenced for a study of cytomegalovirus exposure and HLA in healthy donors. Study-wide results and limits: V- and J-gene trimming of TCR beta was linked (in a later analysis) to a missense DCLRE1C variant. The authors excluded some V segments, including TRBV6-2 and TRBV6-3, as indistinguishable.

60 Vbeta and 13 Jbeta primers were used in PCR. Authors' data handling: Approximately 73 million unique TCR beta chains, 9 million to 14 million shared, were counted in a later analysis. The table came from immunoSEQ multiplex PCR; TCRdb's copy has only in-frame clones and leaves some out. V, J and clone size are those of that table, while D and trimming were read from the DNA. The table has about 170,000 clones, roughly 80% seen once. Trimming pared 6 bases from V and 5 bases from J, leaving 13 bases between. This CDR3 is 12 amino acids long. CDR1 SQVTM and CDR2 ANQGSEA come from the germline V gene. For this clone: Antigen specificity is unknown.

The rearrangement links TRBV29-1 to TRBJ2-5; tentatively, D is TRBD1 (5 bases). This receptor was identified in a girl aged 2 to 9 in good health and CMV-seropositive. Sequenced: PBMCs. The CDR3 DNA follows: TGCAGCGTCGAAAAGGGGTGGGAGACCCAGTACTTC. It encodes CSVEKGWETQYF.